Shown below are 15 T cell receptor beta chains from a single sample sequenced in a study of Graves' ophthalmopathy and Graves' hyperthyroidism. The authors amplified TCR beta CDR3 regions, and they did so from RNA transcripts for repertoire sequencing. HTBI primers primed a first-round RT-PCR, and a second-round multiplex PCR followed. TCRdb re-derived calls from the multiplex PCR reads in MiXCR, one entry per CDR3 protein. This table holds around 520,000 distinct CDR3 sequences, less than 40% found once. The specimen sequenced was peripheral blood or thyroid tissue (not recorded which). The receptors were gathered from an adult man with Graves' hyperthyroidism.

This clonotype was detected only a few times. The chain employs TRBV4-1 and TRBJ1-1; 8 bases match TRBD1. This CDR3 is built from 15 residues. V gave up 0 bases and J gave up 2 bases; unmatched junction bases: 2. Germline CDR1 is MGHRA and CDR2 is YSYEKL. This CDR3 is CASSQDPGGNTEAFF. CDR3 in DNA: TGCGCCAGCAGCCAAGATCCAGGGGGCAACACTGAAGCTTTCTTT.

There are a few counts of this clonotype. The rearrangement links TRBV7-3 to TRBJ1-3; tentative D call: TRBD1 (5 bases). The CDR3 has 16 residues. CDR1 is SGHTA and CDR2 is FQGTGA in the germline V gene. The V end was cut by 2 bases, the J end by 2 bases, with 13 bases between. The CDR3 region is CASSLSSRGPGNTIYF. In DNA form, the CDR3 reads TGTGCCAGCAGCTTATCATCTCGGGGACCTGGAAACACCATATATTTT.

V usage is TRBV20-1 and J usage is TRBJ2-5; the D call may be TRBD1 or TRBD2 (6 bases each). Germline CDR1 reads DFQATT; CDR2 reads SNEGSKA (reference sequence). CDR3 length: 15 residues. V lost 6 bases and J 5 bases, leaving 22 bases between the germline ends. CDR3 sequence: CSARGDTTTRETQYF. The CDR3 DNA is TGCAGTGCACGCGGGGACACTACGACCCGCGAGACCCAGTACTTC.

The gene calls are TRBV7-9 and TRBJ1-6; D gene unclear. V was clipped by 0 bases and J by 10 bases, with 7 bases between them. Germline-derived CDR1 and CDR2 are SEHNR and FQNEAQ (reference sequence). The CDR3 totals 13 residues. CDR3 DNA: TGTGCCAGCAGCTTAGCAGTCGGCTCACCCCTCCACTTT. It translates to CASSLAVGSPLHF.

J is TRBJ1-1 and V is TRBV25-1; D remains ambiguous. Trimming took off 11 bases at V and 5 bases at J, with 15 bases between the two ends. The CDR3 is 12 residues long. Germline loops: CDR1 MGHDK, CDR2 SYGVNS. The CDR3 DNA sequence: TGTGCCGCACGACCACGGGGTACTGAAGCTTTCTTT. It codes for CAARPRGTEAFF.

This clonotype was detected only once. J is TRBJ1-5 and V is TRBV19, with D perhaps TRBD1 (5 bases). Trimming removed 6 bases from V and 6 bases from J, with 15 bases in between. This CDR3 comprises 14 residues. Germline V gene data show CDR1 as LNHDA and CDR2 as SQIVND (reference sequence). The chain's CDR3 is CASSPLPGGQPQHF. CDR3 DNA: TGTGCCAGTAGCCCCCTCCCCGGGGGTCAGCCCCAGCATTTT.

As concerns this clonotype: A single base separates this from a much larger clone, so it may be a read error. The chain is built from TRBV10-3 and TRBJ2-5; possibly TRBD1 for D (5 bases). Per germline, CDR1 ENHRY and CDR2 SYGVKD. The CDR3 is 16 amino acids. The CDR3 DNA sequence: TGTGCCAGCAGTAACCTAAACAGGCTAGGCCAAGAGACCCAGTACTTC. It codes for CASSNLNRLGQETQYF.

This clonotype was observed a handful of times. The chain combines TRBV4-1 with TRBJ1-5, with a weak D call TRBD1 (5 bases). CDR1 MGHRA and CDR2 YSYEKL come from the germline V gene. The CDR3 totals 14 residues. Trimming stripped 3 bases from V and 7 bases from J, with 13 bases between. The CDR3 DNA reads TGCGCCAGCAGCCACCCATCAGGGAAACAGCCCCAGCATTTT. This codes for CASSHPSGKQPQHF.

This clonotype was counted a single time. The chain is built from TRBV25-1 and TRBJ2-7; weak D call: TRBD1 (5 bases). The V gene's germline CDR1 is MGHDK and CDR2 SYGVNS. The ends were cut back, 1 base at V and 4 bases at J, with 8 bases in the middle. This CDR3 has 13 amino acids. The CDR3 DNA reads TGTGCCAGCAGTGAATGGGGCTCGTACGAGCAGTACTTC. Translation gives CASSEWGSYEQYF.

This clonotype was seen only once. J is TRBJ2-7 and V is TRBV29-1, with 8 bases identical to TRBD1. Germline trimming cut 4 bases from V and 1 base from J; bases unmatched to any gene: 6. Germline assignment: CDR1 SQVTM and CDR2 ANQGSEA. This CDR3 is built from 14 residues. CDR3 residues: CSVGGTGDSYEQYF. CDR3 in DNA: TGCAGCGTTGGGGGGACAGGTGATTCCTACGAGCAGTACTTC.

This clonotype has a handful of counts. This chain joins TRBV4-1 and TRBJ1-6; 10 bases match TRBD1. The CDR3 is 17 amino acids. The germline gives CDR1 MGHRA, CDR2 YSYEKL. Unmatched junction bases numbered 9, after V lost 0 bases and J lost 10 bases. The CDR3 region is CASSQERGQGVWSPLHF. The DNA of the CDR3 is TGCGCCAGCAGCCAAGAGAGAGGACAGGGGGTTTGGTCACCCCTCCACTTT.

This clonotype was counted only a few times. V and J are TRBV29-1 and TRBJ1-4; no reliable D call. The V end was cut by 3 bases, the J end by 4 bases, with 12 bases between. From germline, CDR1 is SQVTM and CDR2 ANQGSEA. There are 14 residues in the CDR3. The CDR3 nucleotides read TGCAGCGTTGAGTCCGGGATCATTAATGAAAAACTGTTTTTT. Translation: CSVESGIINEKLFF.

This clonotype was counted at least ten times. The chain links TRBV19 to TRBJ1-1; no firm D call. This CDR3 contains 13 residues. Germline V lookup: CDR1 LNHDA, CDR2 SQIVND (reference sequence). With 3 bases removed from V and 5 bases from J, the gap between germline ends came to 10 bases. The CDR3 is CASSIFGSTEAFF. The CDR3 coding sequence is TGTGCCAGTAGTATTTTCGGTAGTACTGAAGCTTTCTTT.

This clonotype was recorded many times. The chain joins TRBV9 to TRBJ1-2; TRBD1 matches at 10 bases. There are 17 residues in the CDR3. Germline CDR1 and CDR2: SGDLS and YYNGEE. The V gene end was trimmed by 0 bases and the J gene end by 1 base; junction bases not matched to a gene: 6. The CDR3 loop reads CASSVAATGGNNYGYTF. CDR3 DNA: TGTGCCAGCAGCGTAGCGGCGACAGGGGGCAATAACTATGGCTACACCTTC.

The chain carries TRBV7-8 and TRBJ2-5, with 9 bases identical to TRBD1. Looked up from germline, CDR1 is SGHVS and CDR2 is FQNEAQ. The CDR3 sequence is 15 residues long. The trim removed 4 bases at V and 2 bases at J, leaving 5 bases unmatched. CDR3 residues: CASSSRTGVQETQYF. The CDR3 bases are TGTGCCAGCAGCTCGCGGACAGGGGTACAAGAGACCCAGTACTTC.